The 27 T cell receptor beta chains in this list originate from one sample, sequenced in a study of cytomegalovirus exposure and HLA in healthy donors (dated by TCRdb to about 2017). Receptor libraries were prepared by the immunoSEQ multiplex PCR assay. The multiplex PCR relied on a mix of 60 forward primers for TCR Vbeta segments and 13 reverse primers for TCR Jbeta segments. What TCRdb holds here is the immuneACCESS table cut down to in-frame rearrangements. Part of the clones is not present; checked against another copy, under half of the missing clones reflect an unresolved V gene, and the others are unexplained. The sample has about 130,000 clones on record, over 65% of them singletons. The ten most abundant clones make up 4% of the sample. Specimen: PBMCs. The receptors here all came from a man between 40 and 49 years old in good health and CMV-seropositive.

There are a few counts of this clone. The genes are TRBV4-3 and TRBJ2-5; TRBD2 is a possible D gene (5 bases). Looked up from germline, CDR1 is LGHNA and CDR2 is YSLEER. The CDR3 is 15 amino acids. V lost 4 bases and J lost 5, with 17 bases in between. The CDR3 nucleotides read TGCGCCAGCAGCCTCACCCCAGCCGGACTGGAGACCCAGTACTTC. Its protein product is CASSLTPAGLETQYF.

The chain is built from TRBV7-2 and TRBJ2-7, with 14 nucleotides matching TRBD2. This CDR3 region has 19 residues. Per germline, CDR1 SGHTA and CDR2 FQGNSA. The junction had 17 bases not matched to a gene; V was cut back by 3 bases and J by 7 bases. The CDR3 region is CASSFTPSGLAGASGEQYF. The CDR3 DNA follows: TGTGCCAGCAGCTTCACCCCCTCGGGACTAGCGGGAGCATCGGGGGAGCAGTACTTC.

The chain links TRBV6-1 to TRBJ1-4; D is unclear. Germline CDR1 is MNHNS and CDR2 is SASEGT. The ends were cut back, 7 bases at V and 5 bases at J, with 14 bases in the middle. The CDR3 runs 14 residues. CDR3 residues: CASTGGGRNEKLFF. Written as DNA, the CDR3 is TGTGCCAGCACGGGTGGAGGGCGCAATGAAAAACTGTTTTTT.

This sequence joins TRBV6-5 and TRBJ1-1; 7 bases align to TRBD1. The V and J ends lost 4 bases and 7 bases, in that order; junction bases with no gene match: 6. The length of the CDR3 is 13 residues. CDR1 is MNHEY and CDR2 is SVGAGI in the germline V gene. CDR3 in DNA: TGTGCCAGCAGTTCCGGGACAGCTCGTGAAGCTTTCTTT. Amino acid sequence: CASSSGTAREAFF.

This clone was seen a few times. The chain employs TRBV15 and TRBJ2-1; TRBD2 matches at 10 bases. CDR3 length: 15 residues. V dropped 3 bases and J dropped 6; count of bases not matched to a gene: 5. Per germline, CDR1 LNHNV and CDR2 YYDKDF (reference sequence). The CDR3 here is CATSSRTSGINEQFF. The DNA of the CDR3 is TGTGCCACCAGCAGTCGGACTAGCGGTATCAATGAGCAGTTCTTC.

This rearrangement joins TRBV7-9 to TRBJ2-7; 8 bases line up with TRBD1. CDR1 SEHNR and CDR2 FQNEAQ come from the germline V gene (reference sequence). J was trimmed by 3 bases and V by 6 bases; bases with no gene match: 13. This CDR3 has 16 amino acids. As DNA, the CDR3 is TGTGCCAGCAGGAAAGATGCCGGGACAGGCAACTACGAGCAGTACTTC. It encodes CASRKDAGTGNYEQYF.

The V gene is TRBV2, the J gene TRBJ2-7, with D unresolved. Between the trimmed V and J ends, which lost 3 bases and 2 bases, there was a span of 5 bases. This CDR3 spans 12 amino acids. Germline V gives CDR1 SNHLY, CDR2 FYNNEI. The CDR3 spells CASSDSPYEQYF. DNA for the CDR3: TGTGCCAGCAGTGACAGTCCCTACGAGCAGTACTTC.

V is TRBV6-4 and J is TRBJ2-7, with 8 bases that match TRBD1. The CDR3 is 14 residues long. V trimming: 2 bases; J trimming: 3 bases; junction bases outside the gene matches: 3. Germline CDR1 and CDR2: MRHNA and SNTAGT. CDR3 in amino acids: CASSDEDRDYEQYF. Written as DNA, the CDR3 is TGTGCCAGCAGTGACGAGGACAGGGACTACGAGCAGTACTTC.

The chain combines TRBV29-1 with TRBJ1-1; tentative D call: TRBD1 (5 bases). CDR3 length equals 11 residues. In germline, CDR1 is SQVTM, CDR2 ANQGSEA. V lost 4 bases and J 11 bases, leaving 14 bases between the germline ends. CDR3 protein: CSVARGHRAFF. CDR3 bases: TGCAGCGTTGCCCGAGGACACAGGGCTTTCTTT.

The chain is built from TRBV30 and TRBJ1-5, with TRBD1 identical over 9 bases. The CDR3 sequence is 13 residues long. The ends lost 5 bases at V and 7 bases at J; junction bases unmatched: 6. Germline V gene lookup returns CDR1 GTSNPN and CDR2 SVGIG (reference sequence). The CDR3: CAWRTGASQPQHF. Written as DNA, the CDR3 is TGTGCCTGGCGGACAGGGGCGAGCCAGCCCCAGCATTTT.

This sequence joins TRBV21-1 and TRBJ1-2; TRBD1 was called by the table and not checked on the DNA. TRBV21-1 constitutes a pseudogene. The CDR3 has 15 amino acids. This chain's CDR3 is CASSKRDRPCYGYTF. In nucleotides, the CDR3 is TGTGCCAGCAGCAAAAGGGACAGACCTTGCTATGGCTACACCTTC.

V and J are TRBV7-9 and TRBJ2-1, with D perhaps matching TRBD1 (6 bases). Germline CDR1 SEHNR, CDR2 FQNEAQ (reference sequence). The CDR3 has 15 amino acids. Trimming removed 5 bases at V and 0 bases at J, with 11 bases between. In DNA, the CDR3 is TGTGCCAGCAGCACAGGGATCAGCTCCTACAATGAGCAGTTCTTC. This codes for CASSTGISSYNEQFF.

The V and J genes are TRBV9 and TRBJ2-7; D perhaps matches TRBD1 (6 bases). V lost 0 bases and J lost 3, with 10 bases in between. CDR1 and CDR2 (germline): SGDLS, YYNGEE. The CDR3 is made up of 14 amino acids. The CDR3 is CASSVAGAHYEQYF. CDR3 DNA sequence: TGTGCCAGCAGCGTAGCAGGGGCCCACTACGAGCAGTACTTC.

The rearrangement links TRBV28 to TRBJ1-4, with D tentatively TRBD1 (6 bases). Germline CDR1 MDHEN, CDR2 SYDVKM. V lost 9 bases to trimming and J lost 5 bases, with 10 bases between them. This CDR3 spans 12 amino acids. CDR3 nucleotide sequence: TGTGCCAGTAGGGGGTACAATGAAAAACTGTTTTTT. Translation gives CASRGYNEKLFF.

The chain uses TRBV19 and TRBJ2-1, with 7 bases fitting TRBD2. CDR1 and CDR2 (germline): LNHDA, SQIVND (reference sequence). There are 17 residues in the CDR3. The J segment lost 4 bases and the V segment lost 3 bases, leaving 12 bases of the junction unmatched. This CDR3 is CASSISRASGEYNEQFF. CDR3 in DNA: TGTGCCAGTAGTATTAGTAGGGCTAGCGGAGAGTACAATGAGCAGTTCTTC.

The V and J genes are TRBV5-4 and TRBJ2-7; 10 positions agree with TRBD1. Germline lookup yields CDR1 SGHNT and CDR2 YYREEE (reference sequence). The CDR3 runs to 15 residues. V lost 4 bases, J lost 4 bases, and 8 bases stayed unmatched. CDR3 DNA sequence: TGTGCCAGCAGCCTGGCGGGACAGGGGCTGTACGAGCAGTACTTC. Amino acids: CASSLAGQGLYEQYF. The whole variable domain, filled in from reference TRBV5-4 and TRBJ2-7, reads ETGVTQSPTHLIKTRGQQVTLRCSSQSGHNTVSWYQQALGQGPQFIFQYYREEENGRGNFPPRFSGLQFPNYSSELNVNALELDDSALYLCASSLAGQGLYEQYFGPGTRLTVT.

This clone was observed a handful of times. This chain connects TRBV25-1 to TRBJ2-3; maybe TRBD1 (5 bases). V was trimmed by 5 bases and J by 8 bases, leaving 11 bases between them. The CDR3 sequence is 12 residues long. The germline V gene has CDR1 MGHDK and CDR2 SYGVNS. CDR3: CASSSQGVTQYF. CDR3 DNA sequence: TGTGCCAGCAGTTCCCAGGGTGTTACGCAGTATTTT.

V is TRBV7-7 and J is TRBJ2-7; 9 bases match TRBD1. V shed 5 bases and J 7 bases; nucleotides not matched to a gene: 9. Germline CDR1 is SSHAT and CDR2 is FNYEAQ (reference sequence). The length of the CDR3 is 14 residues. CDR3 in amino acids: CASSKRTGDGEQYF. The CDR3, as DNA: TGTGCCAGCAGCAAGAGGACAGGGGACGGTGAGCAGTACTTC.

V gene TRBV7-9 combines with J gene TRBJ1-1; TRBD1 might be the D (6 bases). There are 14 residues in the CDR3. Germline V lookup: CDR1 SEHNR, CDR2 FQNEAQ (reference sequence). V was pared by 5 bases and J by 4 bases, with 14 bases between. CDR3 region: CASSPRDTPTEAFF. For the CDR3, the DNA is TGTGCCAGCAGCCCCCGGGACACCCCCACTGAAGCTTTCTTT.

This chain links TRBV7-6 with TRBJ1-4, with D unclear. V lost 2 bases to trimming and J lost 10 bases, with 11 bases between them. There are 13 residues in the CDR3. Germline V lookup: CDR1 SGHVS, CDR2 FNYEAQ. CDR3 residues: CASSLMEGGKLFF. The DNA for the CDR3 is TGTGCCAGCAGCTTAATGGAAGGAGGAAAACTGTTTTTT.

The chain is built from TRBV6-5 and TRBJ1-2; 12 positions match TRBD1. Germline CDR1 and CDR2: MNHEY and SVGAGI. V lost 6 bases to trimming and J lost 6 bases; unmatched junction nucleotides: 8. The length of the CDR3 is 15 residues. The CDR3 protein is CASRKGGTGGDGYTF. Here the CDR3 DNA reads TGTGCCAGCAGGAAAGGTGGGACAGGGGGCGATGGCTACACCTTC.

The chain joins TRBV30 to TRBJ2-1, with TRBD2 matching over 7 bases. The length of the CDR3 is 14 residues. CDR1 is GTSNPN and CDR2 is SVGIG in the germline V gene (reference sequence). Losses at the gene ends were 5 bases for V and 0 bases for J; bases not matched to a gene: 4. The CDR3 sequence: CAWGSGASYNEQFF. In DNA, the CDR3 is TGTGCCTGGGGGAGCGGGGCCTCCTACAATGAGCAGTTCTTC.

This clone was detected a few times. The chain carries TRBV25-1 and TRBJ2-7; 8 bases line up with TRBD1. V lost 8 bases to trimming and J lost 1 base; unmatched junction nucleotides: 4. The CDR3 runs 13 residues. Germline CDR1 MGHDK, CDR2 SYGVNS. The CDR3 region has the DNA TGTGCCAGCCGTACAGGGGGATCCTACGAGCAGTACTTC. As protein: CASRTGGSYEQYF.

The chain has TRBV5-1 and TRBJ1-6, with D possibly matching TRBD1 (6 bases). CDR1 is SGHRS, CDR2 YFSETQ, per germline. Trimming shortened V by 2 bases and J by 6 bases, and 15 bases separated the two germline ends. The CDR3 spans 16 residues. For the CDR3, the DNA is TGCGCCAGCAGCTTAACCCCAGGGGTATCTAATTCACCCCTCCACTTT. Its translation is CASSLTPGVSNSPLHF.

This chain links TRBV6-1 with TRBJ1-5, with D uncertain. Germline V gene data show CDR1 as MNHNS and CDR2 as SASEGT. This CDR3 contains 15 residues. V lost 4 bases to trimming and J lost 2 bases, with 12 bases between them. The CDR3 DNA follows: TGTGCCAGCAGTGTTAGTCGGGGTGGCAATCAGCCCCAGCATTTT. Translated, it gives CASSVSRGGNQPQHF.

The J gene is TRBJ2-7, the V gene TRBV6-1; 7 nucleotides agree with TRBD1. V gave up 6 bases and J gave up 0 bases; unmatched junction bases: 5. The CDR3 extends over 14 amino acids. Germline V gene sequence: CDR1 MNHNS, CDR2 SASEGT. The chain's CDR3 is CASRGDRDSYEQYF. The CDR3 nucleotides read TGTGCCAGCAGAGGAGACAGGGACTCCTACGAGCAGTACTTC.

The chain is built from TRBV13 and TRBJ1-5; unclear D gene. V dropped 0 bases and J dropped 0 bases, with 6 bases sitting between them. Germline V gene lookup returns CDR1 PRHDT and CDR2 FYEKMQ (reference sequence). The CDR3 is made up of 15 amino acids. The CDR3 DNA is TGTGCCAGCAGCTTAGGCCGTTATAGCAATCAGCCCCAGCATTTT. It specifies CASSLGRYSNQPQHF.